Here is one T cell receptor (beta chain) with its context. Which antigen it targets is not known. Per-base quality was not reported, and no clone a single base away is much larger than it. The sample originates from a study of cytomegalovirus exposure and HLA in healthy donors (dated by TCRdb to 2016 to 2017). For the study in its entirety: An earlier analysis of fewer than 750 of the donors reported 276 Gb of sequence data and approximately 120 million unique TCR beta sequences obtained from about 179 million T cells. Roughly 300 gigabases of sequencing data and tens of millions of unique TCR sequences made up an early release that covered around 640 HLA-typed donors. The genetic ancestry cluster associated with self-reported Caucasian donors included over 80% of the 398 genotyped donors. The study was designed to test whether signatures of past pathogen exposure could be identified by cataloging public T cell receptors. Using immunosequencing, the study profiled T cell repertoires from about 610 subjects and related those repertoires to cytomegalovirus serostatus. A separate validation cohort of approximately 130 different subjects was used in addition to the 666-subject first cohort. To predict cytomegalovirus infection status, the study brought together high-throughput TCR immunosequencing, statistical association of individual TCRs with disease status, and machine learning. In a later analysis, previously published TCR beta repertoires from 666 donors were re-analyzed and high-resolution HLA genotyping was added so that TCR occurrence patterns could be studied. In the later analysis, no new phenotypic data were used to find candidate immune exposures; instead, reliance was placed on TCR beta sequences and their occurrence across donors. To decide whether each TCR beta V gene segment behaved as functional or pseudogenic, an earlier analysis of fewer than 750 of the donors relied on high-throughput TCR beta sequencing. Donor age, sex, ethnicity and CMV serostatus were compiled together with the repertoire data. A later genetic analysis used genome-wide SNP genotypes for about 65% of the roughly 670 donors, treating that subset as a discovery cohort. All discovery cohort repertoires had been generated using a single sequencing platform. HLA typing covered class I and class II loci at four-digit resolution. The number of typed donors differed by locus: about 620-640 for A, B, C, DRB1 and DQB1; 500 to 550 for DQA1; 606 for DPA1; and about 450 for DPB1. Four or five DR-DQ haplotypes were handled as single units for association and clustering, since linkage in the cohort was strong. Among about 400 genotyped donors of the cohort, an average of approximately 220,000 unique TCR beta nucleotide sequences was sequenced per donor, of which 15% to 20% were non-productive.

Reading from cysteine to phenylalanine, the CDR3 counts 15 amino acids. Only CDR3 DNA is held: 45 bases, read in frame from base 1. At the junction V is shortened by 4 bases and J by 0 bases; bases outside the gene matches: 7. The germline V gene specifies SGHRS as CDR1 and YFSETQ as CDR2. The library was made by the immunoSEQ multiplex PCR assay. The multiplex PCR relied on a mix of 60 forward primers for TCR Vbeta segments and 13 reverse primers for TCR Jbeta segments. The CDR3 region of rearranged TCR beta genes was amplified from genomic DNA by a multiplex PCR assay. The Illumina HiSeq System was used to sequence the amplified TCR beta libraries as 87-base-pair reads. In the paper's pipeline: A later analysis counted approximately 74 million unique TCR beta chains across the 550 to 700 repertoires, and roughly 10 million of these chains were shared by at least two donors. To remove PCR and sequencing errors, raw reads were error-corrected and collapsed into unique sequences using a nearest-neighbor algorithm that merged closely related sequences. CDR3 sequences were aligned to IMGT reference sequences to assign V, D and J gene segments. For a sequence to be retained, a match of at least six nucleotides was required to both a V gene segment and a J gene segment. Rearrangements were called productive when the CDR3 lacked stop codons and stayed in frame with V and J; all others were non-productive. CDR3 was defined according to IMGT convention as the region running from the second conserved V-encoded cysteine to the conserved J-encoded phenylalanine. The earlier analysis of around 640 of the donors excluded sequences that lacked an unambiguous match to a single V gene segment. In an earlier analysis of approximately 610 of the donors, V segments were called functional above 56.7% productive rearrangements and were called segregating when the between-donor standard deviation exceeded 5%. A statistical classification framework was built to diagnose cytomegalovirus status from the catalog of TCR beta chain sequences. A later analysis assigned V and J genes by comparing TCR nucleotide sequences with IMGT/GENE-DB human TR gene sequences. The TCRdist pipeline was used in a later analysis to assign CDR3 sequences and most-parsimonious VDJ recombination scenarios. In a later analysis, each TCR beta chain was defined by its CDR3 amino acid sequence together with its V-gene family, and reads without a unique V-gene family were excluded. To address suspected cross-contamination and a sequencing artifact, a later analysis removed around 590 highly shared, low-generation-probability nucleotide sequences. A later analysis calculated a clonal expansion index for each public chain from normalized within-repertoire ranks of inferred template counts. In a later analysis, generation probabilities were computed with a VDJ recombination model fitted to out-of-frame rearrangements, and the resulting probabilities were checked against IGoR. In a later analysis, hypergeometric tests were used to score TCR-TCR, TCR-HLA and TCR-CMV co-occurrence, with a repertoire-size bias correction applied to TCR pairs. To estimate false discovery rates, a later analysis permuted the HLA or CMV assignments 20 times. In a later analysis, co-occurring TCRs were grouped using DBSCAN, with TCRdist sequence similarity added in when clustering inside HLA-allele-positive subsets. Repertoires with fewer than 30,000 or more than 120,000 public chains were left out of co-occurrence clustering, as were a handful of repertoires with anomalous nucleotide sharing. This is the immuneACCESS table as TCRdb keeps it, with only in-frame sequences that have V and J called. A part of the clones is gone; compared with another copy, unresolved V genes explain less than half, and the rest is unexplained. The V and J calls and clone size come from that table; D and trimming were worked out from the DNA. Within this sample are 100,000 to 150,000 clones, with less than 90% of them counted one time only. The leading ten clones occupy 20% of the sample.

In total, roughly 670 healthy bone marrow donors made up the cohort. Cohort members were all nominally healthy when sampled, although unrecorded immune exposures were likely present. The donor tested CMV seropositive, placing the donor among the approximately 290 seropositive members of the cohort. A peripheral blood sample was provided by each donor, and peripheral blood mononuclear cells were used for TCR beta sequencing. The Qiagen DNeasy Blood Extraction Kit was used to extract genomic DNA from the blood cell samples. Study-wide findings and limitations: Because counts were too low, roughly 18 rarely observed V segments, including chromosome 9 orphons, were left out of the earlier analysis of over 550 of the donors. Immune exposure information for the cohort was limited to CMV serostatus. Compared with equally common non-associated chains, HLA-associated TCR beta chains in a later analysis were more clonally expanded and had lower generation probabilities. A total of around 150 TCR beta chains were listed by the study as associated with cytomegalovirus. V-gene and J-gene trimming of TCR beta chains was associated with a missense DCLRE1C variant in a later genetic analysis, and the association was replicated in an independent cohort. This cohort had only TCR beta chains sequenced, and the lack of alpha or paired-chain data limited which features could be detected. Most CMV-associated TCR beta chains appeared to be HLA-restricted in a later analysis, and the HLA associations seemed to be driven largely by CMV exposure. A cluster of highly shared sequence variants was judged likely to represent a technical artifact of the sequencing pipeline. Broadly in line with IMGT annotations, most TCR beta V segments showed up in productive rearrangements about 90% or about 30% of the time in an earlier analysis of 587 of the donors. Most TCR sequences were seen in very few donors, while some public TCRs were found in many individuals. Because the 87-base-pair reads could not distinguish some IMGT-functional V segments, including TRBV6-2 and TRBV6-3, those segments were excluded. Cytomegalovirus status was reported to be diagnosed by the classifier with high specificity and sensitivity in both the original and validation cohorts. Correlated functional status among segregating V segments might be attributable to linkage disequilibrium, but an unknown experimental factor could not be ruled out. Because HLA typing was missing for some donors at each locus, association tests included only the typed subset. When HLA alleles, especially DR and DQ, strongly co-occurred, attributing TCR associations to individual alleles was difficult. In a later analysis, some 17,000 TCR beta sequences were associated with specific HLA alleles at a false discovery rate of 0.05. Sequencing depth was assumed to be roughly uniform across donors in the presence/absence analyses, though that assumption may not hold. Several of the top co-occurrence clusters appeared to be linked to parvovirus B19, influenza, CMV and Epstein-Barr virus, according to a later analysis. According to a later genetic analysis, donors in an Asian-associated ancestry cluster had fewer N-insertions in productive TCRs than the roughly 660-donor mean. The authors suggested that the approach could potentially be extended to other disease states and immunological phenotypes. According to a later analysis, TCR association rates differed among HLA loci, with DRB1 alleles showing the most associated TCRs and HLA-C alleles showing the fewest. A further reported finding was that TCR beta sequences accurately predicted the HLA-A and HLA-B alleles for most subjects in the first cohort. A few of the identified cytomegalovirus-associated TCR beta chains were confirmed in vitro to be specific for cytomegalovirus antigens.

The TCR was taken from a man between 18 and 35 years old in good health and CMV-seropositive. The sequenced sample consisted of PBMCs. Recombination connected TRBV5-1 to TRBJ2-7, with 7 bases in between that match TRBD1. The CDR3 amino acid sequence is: CASSPWTGSSYEQYF. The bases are TGCGCCAGCAGCCCGTGGACAGGCAGCTCCTACGAGCAGTACTTC.